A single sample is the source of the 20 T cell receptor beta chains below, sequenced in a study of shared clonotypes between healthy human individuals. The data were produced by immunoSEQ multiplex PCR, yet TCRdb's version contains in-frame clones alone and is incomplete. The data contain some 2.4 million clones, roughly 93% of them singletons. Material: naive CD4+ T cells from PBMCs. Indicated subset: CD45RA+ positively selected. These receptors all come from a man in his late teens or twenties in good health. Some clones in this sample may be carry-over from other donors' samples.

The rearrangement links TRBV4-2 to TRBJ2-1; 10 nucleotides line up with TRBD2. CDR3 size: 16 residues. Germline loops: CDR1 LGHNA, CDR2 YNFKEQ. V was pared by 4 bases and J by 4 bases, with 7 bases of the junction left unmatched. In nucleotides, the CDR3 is TGTGCCAGCAGCCGTACTAGCGGGGATGGGTACAATGAGCAGTTCTTC. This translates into CASSRTSGDGYNEQFF.

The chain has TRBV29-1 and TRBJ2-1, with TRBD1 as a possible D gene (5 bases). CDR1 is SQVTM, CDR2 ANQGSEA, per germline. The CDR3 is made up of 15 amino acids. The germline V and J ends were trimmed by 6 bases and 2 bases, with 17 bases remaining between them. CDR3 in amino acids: CSVATGLGAYNEQFF. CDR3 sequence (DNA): TGCAGCGTAGCCACAGGCCTAGGGGCCTACAATGAGCAGTTCTTC.

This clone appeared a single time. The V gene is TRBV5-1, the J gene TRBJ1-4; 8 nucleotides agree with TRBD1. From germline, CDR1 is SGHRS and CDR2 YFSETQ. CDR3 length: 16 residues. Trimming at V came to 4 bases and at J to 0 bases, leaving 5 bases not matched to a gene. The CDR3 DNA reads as TGCGCCAGCAGCCAAGACAGGGGATCAACTAATGAAAAACTGTTTTTT. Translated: CASSQDRGSTNEKLFF.

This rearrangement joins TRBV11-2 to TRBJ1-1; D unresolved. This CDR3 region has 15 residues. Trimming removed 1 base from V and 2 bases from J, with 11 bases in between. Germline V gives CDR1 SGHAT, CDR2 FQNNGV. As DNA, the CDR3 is TGTGCCAGCAGCTTAGCCCTACACCAAAACACTGAAGCTTTCTTT. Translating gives CASSLALHQNTEAFF. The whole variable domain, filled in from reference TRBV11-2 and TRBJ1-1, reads EAGVAQSPRYKIIEKRQSVAFWCNPISGHATLYWYQQILGQGPKLLIQFQNNGVVDDSQLPKDRFSAERLKGVDSTLKIQPAKLEDSAVYLCASSLALHQNTEAFFGQGTRLTVV.

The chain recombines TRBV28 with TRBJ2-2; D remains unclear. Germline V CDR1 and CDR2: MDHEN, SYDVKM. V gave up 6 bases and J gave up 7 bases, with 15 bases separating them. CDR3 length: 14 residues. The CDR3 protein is CASSLVAAFGELFF. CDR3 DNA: TGTGCCAGCAGCCTCGTCGCGGCGTTCGGGGAGCTGTTTTTT.

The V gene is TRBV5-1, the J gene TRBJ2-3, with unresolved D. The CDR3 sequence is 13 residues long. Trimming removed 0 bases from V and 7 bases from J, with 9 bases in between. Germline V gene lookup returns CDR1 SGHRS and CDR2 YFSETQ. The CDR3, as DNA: TGCGCCAGCAGCTTGGAACTTGATAATACGCAGTATTTT. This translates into CASSLELDNTQYF.

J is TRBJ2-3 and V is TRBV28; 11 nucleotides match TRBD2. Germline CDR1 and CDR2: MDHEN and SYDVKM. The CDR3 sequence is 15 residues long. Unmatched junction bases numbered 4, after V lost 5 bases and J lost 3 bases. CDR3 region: CASSPVAGGTDTQYF. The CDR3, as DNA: TGTGCCAGCAGTCCTGTAGCGGGAGGGACAGATACGCAGTATTTT. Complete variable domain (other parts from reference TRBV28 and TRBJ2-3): DVKVTQSSRYLVKRTGEKVFLECVQDMDHENMFWYRQDPGLGLRLIYFSYDVKMKEKGDIPEGYSVSREKKERFSLILESASTNQTSMYLCASSPVAGGTDTQYFGPGTRLTVL.

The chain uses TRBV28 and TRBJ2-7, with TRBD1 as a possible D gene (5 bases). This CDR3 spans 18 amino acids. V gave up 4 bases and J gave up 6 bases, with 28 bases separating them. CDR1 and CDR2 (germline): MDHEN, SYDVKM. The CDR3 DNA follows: TGTGCCAGCAGTTCCAGGCTTGGGCGCCAGGGTGGCCTAAGCGAGCAGTACTTC. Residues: CASSSRLGRQGGLSEQYF.

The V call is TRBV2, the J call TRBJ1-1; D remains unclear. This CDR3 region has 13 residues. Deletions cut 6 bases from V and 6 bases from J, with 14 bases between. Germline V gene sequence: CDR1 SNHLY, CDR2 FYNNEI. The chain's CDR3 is CASRPTSRSEAFF. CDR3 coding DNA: TGTGCCAGCAGGCCCACATCGCGGTCTGAAGCTTTCTTT.

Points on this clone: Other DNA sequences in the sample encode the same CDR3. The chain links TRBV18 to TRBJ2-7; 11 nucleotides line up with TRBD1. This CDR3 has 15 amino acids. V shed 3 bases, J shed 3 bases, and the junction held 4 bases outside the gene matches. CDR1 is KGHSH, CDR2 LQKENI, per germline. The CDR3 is CASSPGTGGRYEQYF. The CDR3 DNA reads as TGTGCCAGCTCACCCGGGACAGGGGGGCGCTACGAGCAGTACTTC.

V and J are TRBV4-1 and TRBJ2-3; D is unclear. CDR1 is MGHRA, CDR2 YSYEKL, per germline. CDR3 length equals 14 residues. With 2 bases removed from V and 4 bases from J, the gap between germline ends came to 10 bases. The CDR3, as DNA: TGCGCCAGCAGCCAACTTGCCCGCGCAGATACGCAGTATTTT. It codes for CASSQLARADTQYF.

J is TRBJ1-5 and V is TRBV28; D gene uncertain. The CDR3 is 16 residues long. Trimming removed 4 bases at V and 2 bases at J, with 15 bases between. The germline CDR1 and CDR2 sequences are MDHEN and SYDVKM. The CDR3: CASSSHDQTGNQPQHF. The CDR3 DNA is TGTGCCAGCAGTTCCCATGACCAGACGGGCAATCAGCCCCAGCATTTT.

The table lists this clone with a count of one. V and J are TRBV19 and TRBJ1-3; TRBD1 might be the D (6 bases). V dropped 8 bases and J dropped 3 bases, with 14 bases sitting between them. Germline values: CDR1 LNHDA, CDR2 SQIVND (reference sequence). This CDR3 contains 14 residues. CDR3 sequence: CASLSGALGNTIYF. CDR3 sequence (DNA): TGTGCCAGTCTCTCAGGGGCACTTGGAAACACCATATATTTT.

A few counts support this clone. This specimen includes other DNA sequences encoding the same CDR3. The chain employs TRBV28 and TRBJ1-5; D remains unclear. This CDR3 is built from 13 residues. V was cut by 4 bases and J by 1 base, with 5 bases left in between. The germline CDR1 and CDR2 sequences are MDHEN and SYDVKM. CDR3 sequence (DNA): TGTGCCAGCAGTTCATACAGCAATCAGCCCCAGCATTTT. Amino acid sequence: CASSSYSNQPQHF.

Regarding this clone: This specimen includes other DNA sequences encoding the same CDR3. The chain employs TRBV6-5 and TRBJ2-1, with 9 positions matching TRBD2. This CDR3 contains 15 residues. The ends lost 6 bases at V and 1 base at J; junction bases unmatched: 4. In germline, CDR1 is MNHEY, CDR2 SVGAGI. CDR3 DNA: TGTGCCAGCAGCCAAGCGGGAGGATCCTACAATGAGCAGTTCTTC. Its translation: CASSQAGGSYNEQFF.

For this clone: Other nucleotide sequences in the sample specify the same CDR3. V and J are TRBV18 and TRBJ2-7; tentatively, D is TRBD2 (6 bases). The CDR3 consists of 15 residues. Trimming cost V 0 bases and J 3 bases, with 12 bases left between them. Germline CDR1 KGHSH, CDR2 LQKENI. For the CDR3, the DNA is TGTGCCAGCTCACCACCCCTAGCGCTTGGCTACGAGCAGTACTTC. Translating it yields CASSPPLALGYEQYF.

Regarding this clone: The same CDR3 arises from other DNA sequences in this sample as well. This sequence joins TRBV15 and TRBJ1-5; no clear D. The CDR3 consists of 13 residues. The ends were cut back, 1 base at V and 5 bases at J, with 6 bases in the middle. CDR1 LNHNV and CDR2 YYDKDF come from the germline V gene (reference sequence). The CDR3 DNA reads TGTGCCACCAGCAGAGGTCGTGATCAGCCCCAGCATTTT. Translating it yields CATSRGRDQPQHF. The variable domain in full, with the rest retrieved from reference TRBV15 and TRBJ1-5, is DAMVIQNPRYQVTQFGKPVTLSCSQTLNHNVMYWYQQKSSQAPKLLFHYYDKDFNNEADTPDNFQSRRPNTSFCFLDIRSPGLGDTAMYLCATSRGRDQPQHFGDGTRLSIL.

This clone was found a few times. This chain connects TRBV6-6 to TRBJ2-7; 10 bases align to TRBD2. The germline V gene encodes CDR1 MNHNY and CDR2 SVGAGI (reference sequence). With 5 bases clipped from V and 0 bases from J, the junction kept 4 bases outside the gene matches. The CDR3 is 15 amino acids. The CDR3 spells CASSGTSVFSYEQYF. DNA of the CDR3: TGTGCCAGCAGTGGGACTAGCGTTTTCTCCTACGAGCAGTACTTC.

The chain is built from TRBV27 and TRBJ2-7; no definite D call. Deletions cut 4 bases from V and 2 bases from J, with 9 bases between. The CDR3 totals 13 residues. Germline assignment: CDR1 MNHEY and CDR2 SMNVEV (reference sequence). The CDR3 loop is CASSSGTTYEQYF. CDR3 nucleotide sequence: TGTGCCAGCAGTTCTGGAACAACCTACGAGCAGTACTTC.

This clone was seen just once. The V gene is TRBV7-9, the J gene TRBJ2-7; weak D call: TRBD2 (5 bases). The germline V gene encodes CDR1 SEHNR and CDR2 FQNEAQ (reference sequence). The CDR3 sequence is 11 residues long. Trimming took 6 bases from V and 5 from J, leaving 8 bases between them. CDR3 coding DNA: TGTGCCAGCAGTAAGGGAGACGAGCAGTACTTC. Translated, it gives CASSKGDEQYF.